Presented here are 6 T cell receptor beta chains from one specimen sequenced in a study of cytomegalovirus exposure and HLA in healthy donors. A multiplex PCR was run with 60 Vbeta primers and 13 Jbeta primers. TCRdb's copy holds only in-frame clones and misses some; the assay was immunoSEQ multiplex PCR. Of about 150,000 clones listed, approximately 78% are singletons. Sequenced input: PBMCs. These receptor sequences come from a woman aged 40 to 50 in good health and CMV-seropositive.

A single count supports this clone. This chain uses TRBV6-5 with TRBJ1-5; 8 bases agree with TRBD1. CDR3 size: 15 residues. Germline CDR1 MNHEY, CDR2 SVGAGI. Losses at the gene ends were 0 bases for V and 4 bases for J; bases not matched to a gene: 2. The CDR3 reads CASSYSNRGNQPQHF. The CDR3 nucleotides read TGTGCCAGCAGTTACTCGAACAGGGGGAATCAGCCCCAGCATTTT.

This chain uses TRBV4-3 with TRBJ2-7; 7 nucleotides agree with TRBD2. This CDR3 contains 16 residues. The trim removed 3 bases at V and 3 bases at J, leaving 11 bases unmatched. The germline V gene has CDR1 LGHNA and CDR2 YSLEER. CDR3 nucleotides: TGCGCCAGCAGCCAGGAGATCTTCCGGGGGGACTACGAGCAGTACTTC. It specifies CASSQEIFRGDYEQYF.

The CDR3 DNA follows: TGCGCCAGCAGCTACGGCAGGGGATCGATACAAGAGACCCAGTACTTC. Translation: CASSYGRGSIQETQYF. The rearrangement uses TRBV5-1 and TRBJ2-5; TRBD1 might be the D (6 bases). This CDR3 contains 16 residues. Trimming stripped 3 bases from V and 2 bases from J, with 17 bases between. Germline assignment: CDR1 SGHRS and CDR2 YFSETQ. The full variable domain, its missing parts supplied by reference TRBV5-1 and TRBJ2-5, is KAGVTQTPRYLIKTRGQQVTLSCSPISGHRSVSWYQQTPGQGLQFLFEYFSETQRNKGNFPGRFSGRQFSNSRSEMNVSTLELGDSALYLCASSYGRGSIQETQYFGPGTRLLVL.

The chain recombines TRBV30 with TRBJ1-6; 7 bases agree with TRBD1. The CDR3 contains 14 residues. Germline V gene data show CDR1 as GTSNPN and CDR2 as SVGIG (reference sequence). The ends lost 4 bases at V and 6 bases at J; junction bases unmatched: 6. The CDR3 sequence is CAWTMGQINSPLHF. The CDR3 nucleotides read TGTGCCTGGACCATGGGACAGATTAATTCACCCCTCCACTTT.

CDR3 nucleotide sequence: TGTGCCAGCAGCTTGACCGGGACAGGGACCCCCTACGAGCAGTACTTC. Protein: CASSLTGTGTPYEQYF. The chain couples TRBV5-5 to TRBJ2-7; TRBD1 matches at 9 bases. CDR3 length: 16 amino acids. CDR1 and CDR2 from the germline V gene are SGHKS and YYEKEE (reference sequence). V lost 1 base and J lost 2; bases outside the gene matches: 7.

The rearrangement links TRBV5-4 to TRBJ2-7; no clear D. The CDR3 loop spans 13 amino acids. Trimming left V 4 bases short and J 4 bases short, with 12 bases between. Germline V gene lookup returns CDR1 SGHNT and CDR2 YYREEE (reference sequence). For the CDR3, the DNA is TGTGCCAGCAGCCAGGATCTCAGGTACGAGCAGTACTTC. Protein product: CASSQDLRYEQYF.